Below are 26 T cell receptor beta chains sequenced from a single sample in a study of CD8+ T cells in alopecia areata. Described treatment: oral pan-JAK inhibitor, 5-10 mg twice daily. The authors extracted RNA and reverse transcribed it into cDNA as the sequencing template. Measured with immunoSEQ multiplex PCR; TCRdb has only the in-frame clones, and not every one. The sample has about 150,000 clones, 65% seen once. Specimen: CD4+ T cells sorted from blood, collected at week 4, from a patient treated with tofacitinib. Every receptor here comes from a human donor with alopecia areata.

J is TRBJ1-6 and V is TRBV30; maybe TRBD1 (6 bases). The CDR3 is 12 amino acids. V was trimmed by 5 bases and J by 11 bases, leaving 13 bases between them. Germline CDR1 GTSNPN, CDR2 SVGIG (reference sequence). CDR3 sequence: CAWGGGRAPLHF. Here the CDR3 DNA reads TGTGCCTGGGGAGGGGGTAGAGCACCCCTCCACTTT.

Worth noting for this clone: This sample also contains other DNA sequences that code for the same CDR3. V and J are TRBV29-1 and TRBJ2-3; 12 bases line up with TRBD1. The germline V gene encodes CDR1 SQVTM and CDR2 ANQGSEA. V shed 4 bases and J 6 bases; nucleotides not matched to a gene: 5. The CDR3 loop spans 14 amino acids. In DNA, the CDR3 is TGCAGCGTTGGTTGGGACAGGGGGCGGGATACGCAGTATTTT. Translation gives CSVGWDRGRDTQYF.

The chain is built from TRBV7-9 and TRBJ1-2, with D possibly matching TRBD1 (6 bases). The CDR3 spans 18 residues. Germline V gene lookup returns CDR1 SEHNR and CDR2 FQNEAQ (reference sequence). V was cut by 2 bases and J by 2 bases, with 21 bases left in between. In DNA, the CDR3 is TGTGCCAGCAGCTTAAGGCGCGGTACAGGGACTTCCAACTATGGCTACACCTTC. This sequence encodes CASSLRRGTGTSNYGYTF. The full variable domain, rest sourced from reference TRBV7-9 and TRBJ1-2, is DTGVSQNPRHKITKRGQNVTFRCDPISEHNRLYWYRQTLGQGPEFLTYFQNEAQLEKSRLLSDRFSAERPKGSFSTLEIQRTEQGDSAMYLCASSLRRGTGTSNYGYTFGSGTRLTVV.

This chain links TRBV7-3 with TRBJ1-1; no clear D gene. Trimming removed 5 bases from V and 1 base from J, with 8 bases in between. CDR1 is SGHTA and CDR2 is FQGTGA in the germline V gene. The CDR3 runs 13 residues. As DNA, the CDR3 is TGTGCCAGCAGCCGAGAAGCGAACACTGAAGCTTTCTTT. Amino acids: CASSREANTEAFF.

The rearrangement uses TRBV11-2 and TRBJ2-1, with TRBD2 identical over 7 bases. Trimming cost V 1 base and J 15 bases; bases outside gene matches: 6. Germline lookup yields CDR1 SGHAT and CDR2 FQNNGV. CDR3 length: 12 amino acids. The DNA for the CDR3 is TGTGCCAGCAGCTTAGTTGCGGGGGTTTCGTTCTTC. This translates into CASSLVAGVSFF. Complete variable domain (other parts from reference TRBV11-2 and TRBJ2-1): EAGVAQSPRYKIIEKRQSVAFWCNPISGHATLYWYQQILGQGPKLLIQFQNNGVVDDSQLPKDRFSAERLKGVDSTLKIQPAKLEDSAVYLCASSLVAGVSFFGPGTRLTVL.

This clone was detected only a few times. J is TRBJ2-5 and V is TRBV29-1; 8 nucleotides align to TRBD2. Germline values: CDR1 SQVTM, CDR2 ANQGSEA. V shed 2 bases and J 5 bases; nucleotides not matched to a gene: 4. The CDR3 spans 13 residues. CDR3 sequence reads: CSVEWRGGETQYF. DNA for the CDR3: TGCAGCGTTGAATGGCGCGGGGGGGAGACCCAGTACTTC.

In this sample, this clone turned up a few times. The CDR3 protein is CASSQGGTAATQYF. CDR3 DNA sequence: TGCGCCAGCAGCCAAGGTGGCACGGCAGCGACCCAGTACTTC. The genes are TRBV4-1 and TRBJ2-5; D is uncertain. This CDR3 has 14 amino acids. The germline CDR1 and CDR2 sequences are MGHRA and YSYEKL. The V gene lost 1 base and the J gene lost 7 bases, with 13 bases spanning the gap.

This chain joins TRBV29-1 and TRBJ2-3; TRBD1 agrees at 8 bases. The CDR3 consists of 13 residues. With V trimmed by 4 bases and J by 3 bases, 3 bases remained unmatched. Germline-derived CDR1 and CDR2 are SQVTM and ANQGSEA. CDR3 nucleotides: TGCAGCGTTGCTGGACAGGGAACAGATACGCAGTATTTT. Amino acids: CSVAGQGTDTQYF.

The rearrangement links TRBV29-1 to TRBJ2-1; D might be TRBD1 or TRBD2, each matching 6 bases. The CDR3 length is 14 residues. Germline V lookup: CDR1 SQVTM, CDR2 ANQGSEA. V lost 4 bases and J lost 7, with 17 bases in between. The CDR3 here is CSVVGGPGANEQFF. The CDR3 DNA is TGCAGCGTTGTTGGGGGGCCCGGAGCAAATGAGCAGTTCTTC.

This clone was seen only a few times. The chain has TRBV27 and TRBJ1-2; no clear D gene. The germline gives CDR1 MNHEY, CDR2 SMNVEV (reference sequence). The CDR3 is 13 amino acids. Trimming removed 3 bases from V and 6 bases from J, with 11 bases in between. CDR3 sequence reads: CASSFSGEHGYTF. The CDR3 DNA sequence: TGTGCCAGCAGTTTTTCCGGGGAACATGGCTACACCTTC.

This clone was found once. The V and J genes are TRBV5-1 and TRBJ2-3; D call uncertain. The CDR3 runs 12 residues. Trimming left V 6 bases short and J 6 bases short, with 11 bases between. CDR1 is SGHRS, CDR2 YFSETQ, per germline. Here the CDR3 reads CASNEPGDTQYF. The DNA for the CDR3 is TGCGCCAGCAACGAACCTGGGGATACGCAGTATTTT.

This clone was seen once. V is TRBV29-1 and J is TRBJ1-2; 9 nucleotides line up with TRBD1. This CDR3 contains 14 residues. From germline, CDR1 is SQVTM and CDR2 ANQGSEA. Trimming at V came to 4 bases and at J to 8 bases, leaving 11 bases not matched to a gene. Here the CDR3 DNA reads TGCAGCGTTGCCCTGGGACAGGGAACCGGCGGCTACACCTTC. Translation: CSVALGQGTGGYTF.

This sequence joins TRBV9 and TRBJ1-2; tentative D call: TRBD1 (5 bases). CDR1 SGDLS and CDR2 YYNGEE come from the germline V gene. There are 13 residues in the CDR3. Trimming cost V 2 bases and J 7 bases, with 12 bases left between them. Here the CDR3 reads CASSVEGVGGYTF. Written as DNA, the CDR3 is TGTGCCAGCAGCGTTGAAGGGGTTGGTGGCTACACCTTC.

The V call is TRBV7-6, the J call TRBJ2-7; D perhaps matches TRBD1 (7 bases). V dropped 1 base and J dropped 1 base, with 14 bases sitting between them. The germline V gene encodes CDR1 SGHVS and CDR2 FNYEAQ. The CDR3 is 16 amino acids. Written as DNA, the CDR3 is TGTGCCAGCAGCTTAGGGTTCAGGGGGAGGTCCTACGAGCAGTACTTC. It encodes CASSLGFRGRSYEQYF.

This chain joins TRBV11-2 and TRBJ2-5; D possibly corresponds to TRBD1 (6 bases). Germline V lookup: CDR1 SGHAT, CDR2 FQNNGV. The CDR3 runs 15 residues. Trimming shortened V by 5 bases and J by 5 bases, and 18 bases separated the two germline ends. For the CDR3, the DNA is TGTGCCAGCAGCCCCCTATGGGGGCGAGGGGAGACCCAGTACTTC. Its protein is CASSPLWGRGETQYF.

This chain links TRBV29-1 with TRBJ1-2; D possibly corresponds to TRBD1 (5 bases). The length of the CDR3 is 12 residues. Germline CDR1 and CDR2: SQVTM and ANQGSEA. Trimming took off 6 bases at V and 3 bases at J, with 11 bases between the two ends. The CDR3 reads CSVSAGDYGYTF. The CDR3 DNA reads TGCAGCGTCTCCGCGGGGGACTATGGCTACACCTTC.

The J gene is TRBJ1-2, the V gene TRBV29-1; D gene unclear. V was clipped by 1 base and J by 2 bases, with 14 bases between them. The germline V gene encodes CDR1 SQVTM and CDR2 ANQGSEA. The CDR3 contains 15 residues. CDR3 in amino acids: CSVEGALQRNYGYTF. CDR3 in DNA: TGCAGCGTTGAAGGCGCGTTACAGCGCAACTATGGCTACACCTTC.

The chain is built from TRBV18 and TRBJ1-2; D is perhaps TRBD1 (5 bases). V lost 5 bases and J 4 bases, leaving 20 bases between the germline ends. CDR1 KGHSH and CDR2 LQKENI come from the germline V gene. The CDR3 contains 16 residues. Written as DNA, the CDR3 is TGTGCCAGCTCATCGCTGGAGAAGACAGTGATCTATGGCTACACCTTC. Translated: CASSSLEKTVIYGYTF.

The gene calls are TRBV10-3 and TRBJ2-5, with unresolved D. With 3 bases removed from V and 3 bases from J, the gap between germline ends came to 5 bases. Germline V gene data show CDR1 as ENHRY and CDR2 as SYGVKD. CDR3 size: 12 residues. The CDR3 bases are TGTGCCATCAGTGATGCGGAAGAGACCCAGTACTTC. Protein sequence: CAISDAEETQYF.

V gene TRBV27 combines with J gene TRBJ1-2; 7 positions match TRBD1. Germline lookup yields CDR1 MNHEY and CDR2 SMNVEV (reference sequence). V shed 8 bases and J 4 bases; nucleotides not matched to a gene: 7. The CDR3 runs to 13 residues. The CDR3 DNA is TGTGCCAGCCGCACGACAGGGTCCTATGGCTACACCTTC. Amino acids: CASRTTGSYGYTF.

The rearrangement uses TRBV2 and TRBJ2-5, with TRBD1 identical over 10 bases. There are 14 residues in the CDR3. The germline V gene encodes CDR1 SNHLY and CDR2 FYNNEI. V lost 6 bases and J lost 4; bases outside the gene matches: 5. The CDR3 DNA sequence: TGTGCCAGCAGCCTGGGACAGGGGCGAGAGACCCAGTACTTC. It translates to CASSLGQGRETQYF.

The V call is TRBV7-3, the J call TRBJ2-7; D gene ambiguous. The length of the CDR3 is 13 residues. CDR1 is SGHTA and CDR2 is FQGTGA in the germline V gene. Trimming took 5 bases from V and 6 from J, leaving 14 bases between them. The CDR3: CASSLIGGGEQYF. The CDR3 bases are TGTGCCAGCAGCCTTATAGGCGGCGGCGAGCAGTACTTC. Using reference TRBV7-3 and TRBJ2-7 for the parts outside the CDR3, the full variable domain is GAGVSQTPSNKVTEKGKYVELRCDPISGHTALYWYRQSLGQGPEFLIYFQGTGAADDSGLPNDRFFAVRPEGSVSTLKIQRTERGDSAVYLCASSLIGGGEQYFGPGTRLTVT.

This clone has a single count. The rearrangement joins TRBV18 to TRBJ1-5; TRBD1 agrees at 9 bases. Germline lookup yields CDR1 KGHSH and CDR2 LQKENI. The CDR3 runs 15 residues. The trim removed 5 bases at V and 2 bases at J, leaving 4 bases unmatched. CDR3 residues: CASSGTGSRNQPQHF. In DNA form, the CDR3 reads TGTGCCAGCTCAGGGACAGGGAGTCGCAATCAGCCCCAGCATTTT.

The chain links TRBV30 to TRBJ1-2, with D unclear. The CDR3 covers 11 residues. CDR1 and CDR2 (germline): GTSNPN, SVGIG (reference sequence). V was pared by 3 bases and J by 5 bases, with 7 bases between. This CDR3 is CAWRPGYGYTF. CDR3 nucleotide sequence: TGTGCCTGGAGGCCCGGATATGGCTACACCTTC.

This clone was counted between two and nine times. V is TRBV6-1 and J is TRBJ2-5; 7 bases match TRBD1. J gave up 9 bases and V 6 bases, and 10 bases lay outside the gene matches. This CDR3 has 13 amino acids. Germline CDR1 reads MNHNS; CDR2 reads SASEGT. The CDR3 DNA sequence: TGTGCCAGCAGGGAGACAGGGATGGCGGCCCAGTACTTC. It specifies CASRETGMAAQYF.

There are a few counts of this clone. This chain joins TRBV5-4 and TRBJ1-6; no firm D call. The germline V and J ends were trimmed by 0 bases and 9 bases, with 7 bases remaining between them. This CDR3 is 13 amino acids long. Per germline, CDR1 SGHNT and CDR2 YYREEE (reference sequence). The CDR3 DNA reads TGTGCCAGCAGCTTGGGTACGAGTTCACCCCTCCACTTT. Translating it yields CASSLGTSSPLHF.